The source of this T cell receptor beta chain is a study of identical twins. Findings and limits, study-wide: Cord blood's abundant beta clonotypes had fewer insertions, unlike memory repertoires. Twins' excess sharing was less marked for out-of-frame beta sequences. It was out-of-frame TCR alpha sharing in monozygotic twins that models underestimated.

Germline trimming cut 0 bases from V and 5 bases from J; bases unmatched to any gene: 4. The germline V gene encodes CDR1 GTSNPN and CDR2 SVGIG (reference sequence). This CDR3 comprises 15 residues. As concerns this clonotype: The target antigen is unknown.

A universal primer site came from template switching; cDNA carried unique molecular identifiers. TCRdb re-called the 5' RACE reads through MiXCR, storing one row per CDR3 protein. The table has some 1,600,000 distinct CDR3 sequences, about 32% seen once. The TCR was taken from a newborn girl in good health. This chain joins TRBV30 and TRBJ1-2; TRBD1 aligns across 12 bases. The sequencing input was cord blood. CDR3 loop: CAWSVMGQGAYGYTF. The CDR3 nucleotides are TGTGCCTGGAGTGTAATGGGACAGGGGGCTTATGGCTACACCTTC.